A single sample gave rise to the 28 T cell receptor beta chains below, sequenced in a study of technical replicates of blood from a handful of donors. Using immunoSEQ multiplex PCR, the repertoire was profiled, and TCRdb retains in-frame clones only, with some absent. The repertoire has around 76,000 clones, roughly 91% of them found once; the top ten carry 0.25%. Material for sequencing was T cells isolated from PBMCs. These receptors were obtained from a human donor in good health.

The chain couples TRBV7-6 to TRBJ1-1, with 7 bases that match TRBD1. CDR1 and CDR2 from the germline V gene are SGHVS and FNYEAQ. V lost 1 base and J lost 0; bases outside the gene matches: 5. This CDR3 is built from 16 residues. The CDR3 here is CASSLGGGDLNTEAFF. CDR3 coding DNA: TGTGCCAGCAGCTTAGGAGGGGGCGATTTGAACACTGAAGCTTTCTTT.

J is TRBJ2-7 and V is TRBV6-5, with no clear D. V was shortened by 6 bases and J by 2 bases, with 14 bases between the two germline ends. Per the germline V gene, CDR1 is MNHEY and CDR2 is SVGAGI. The CDR3 sequence is 14 residues long. CDR3: CASSLRGPPYEQYF. DNA of the CDR3: TGTGCCAGCAGCCTCCGTGGGCCACCCTACGAGCAGTACTTC.

The V call is TRBV7-8, the J call TRBJ2-1; D is possibly TRBD2 (5 bases). This CDR3 has 12 residues. CDR1 and CDR2 from the germline V gene are SGHVS and FQNEAQ. Trimming took off 4 bases at V and 11 bases at J, with 12 bases between the two ends. The CDR3: CASSSSDSQQFF. The CDR3 nucleotides are TGTGCCAGCAGCTCCTCGGACTCGCAGCAGTTCTTC.

The J gene is TRBJ1-1, the V gene TRBV5-1; a weak D match, TRBD1 (6 bases). This CDR3 has 15 amino acids. The germline CDR1 and CDR2 sequences are SGHRS and YFSETQ. The ends were cut back, 4 bases at V and 4 bases at J, with 17 bases in the middle. CDR3 loop: CASSLETGRITEAFF. The CDR3 DNA is TGCGCCAGCAGCCTAGAGACAGGTAGAATCACTGAAGCTTTCTTT.

The J gene is TRBJ2-3, the V gene TRBV30; 9 nucleotides align to TRBD2. The CDR3 totals 14 residues. V shed 2 bases, J shed 1 base, and the junction held 1 base outside the gene matches. Looked up from germline, CDR1 is GTSNPN and CDR2 is SVGIG (reference sequence). The CDR3 loop reads CAWSPSGGTDTQYF. The CDR3 DNA sequence: TGTGCCTGGAGTCCTAGCGGGGGCACAGATACGCAGTATTTT.

This rearrangement joins TRBV2 to TRBJ2-1; D may be TRBD1 (6 bases). CDR1 and CDR2 from the germline V gene are SNHLY and FYNNEI. Between the trimmed V and J ends, which lost 4 bases and 2 bases, there was a span of 9 bases. The CDR3 loop spans 14 amino acids. The CDR3 coding sequence is TGTGCCAGCAGTGTAACAGGGACCTACAATGAGCAGTTCTTC. Translating it yields CASSVTGTYNEQFF.

The sample holds a few counts of this clone. The chain joins TRBV19 to TRBJ1-1, with D perhaps TRBD1 (5 bases). The CDR3 loop spans 14 amino acids. V was cut by 7 bases and J by 1 base, with 13 bases left in between. Germline V gene sequence: CDR1 LNHDA, CDR2 SQIVND (reference sequence). CDR3 nucleotides: TGTGCCAGTATGATATCAGGGCGGAACACTGAAGCTTTCTTT. It codes for CASMISGRNTEAFF.

V usage is TRBV4-1 and J usage is TRBJ2-2; 8 nucleotides agree with TRBD1. V gave up 1 base and J gave up 4 bases; unmatched junction bases: 2. Looked up from germline, CDR1 is MGHRA and CDR2 is YSYEKL. The CDR3 runs to 15 residues. CDR3 in amino acids: CASSQGQGLTGELFF. The CDR3 DNA is TGCGCCAGCAGCCAAGGACAGGGGCTCACCGGGGAGCTGTTTTTT.

The chain is built from TRBV29-1 and TRBJ2-1; 8 positions match TRBD1. V lost 1 base to trimming and J lost 7 bases; unmatched junction nucleotides: 15. The germline gives CDR1 SQVTM, CDR2 ANQGSEA. The CDR3 covers 17 residues. CDR3 DNA sequence: TGCAGCGTTGAAGCGGGCTCAGGACAGGGTATTTGGAATGAGCAGTTCTTC. Translating gives CSVEAGSGQGIWNEQFF.

This chain links TRBV9 with TRBJ2-1, with 10 bases matching TRBD2. Germline V lookup: CDR1 SGDLS, CDR2 YYNGEE. The CDR3 length is 14 residues. V shed 4 bases, J shed 5 bases, and the junction held 3 bases outside the gene matches. CDR3 DNA sequence: TGTGCCAGCAGCTTGGGACTAGCGAACAATGAGCAGTTCTTC. Its protein product is CASSLGLANNEQFF.

This chain uses TRBV7-9 with TRBJ2-4, with 10 bases aligning to TRBD2. CDR1 is SEHNR, CDR2 FQNEAQ, per germline (reference sequence). This CDR3 contains 17 residues. Trimming at V came to 7 bases and at J to 7 bases, leaving 16 bases not matched to a gene. The CDR3 loop is CASTIASSGGHFNIQYF. The CDR3 DNA follows: TGTGCCAGCACCATAGCTAGTAGCGGGGGGCACTTCAACATTCAGTACTTC.

Regarding this clone: Mismatch with germline at one junction end may stem from a read error. This chain joins TRBV9 and TRBJ2-3, with 8 bases matching TRBD2. CDR1 and CDR2 (germline): SGDLS, YYNGEE. CDR3 length: 12 residues. CDR3 DNA sequence: TGTGCCAGCAGCGTAGGGACTAGCCCGCCGAATTTT. Its translation is CASSVGTSPPNF.

This clone was picked up one time. The chain recombines TRBV16 with TRBJ2-1; tentatively, D is TRBD2 (6 bases). Trimming shortened V by 3 bases and J by 3 bases, and 12 bases separated the two germline ends. The CDR3 is 15 amino acids. The germline gives CDR1 KGHSY, CDR2 FQNENV. CDR3 protein: CASSHGGMGYNEQFF. The CDR3 DNA reads TGTGCCAGCAGCCACGGGGGAATGGGCTACAATGAGCAGTTCTTC.

In DNA form, the CDR3 reads TGTGCCAGCAGTGGGGAGTCTGGAAACACCATATATTTT. Protein product: CASSGESGNTIYF. The genes are TRBV6-1 and TRBJ1-3; D gene uncertain. The CDR3 extends over 13 amino acids. V was pared by 4 bases and J by 1 base, with 5 bases between. Germline V lookup: CDR1 MNHNS, CDR2 SASEGT.

The V gene is TRBV2, the J gene TRBJ2-7, with D perhaps matching TRBD2 (7 bases). The CDR3 totals 14 residues. Germline values: CDR1 SNHLY, CDR2 FYNNEI. V was clipped by 10 bases and J by 3 bases, with 19 bases between them. The CDR3 region is CATQIGRGLYEQYF. DNA of the CDR3: TGTGCCACCCAAATAGGGCGGGGGCTCTACGAGCAGTACTTC.

This chain connects TRBV19 to TRBJ2-7, with unresolved D. CDR3 size: 15 residues. Germline CDR1 LNHDA, CDR2 SQIVND (reference sequence). The V end was cut by 8 bases, the J end by 1 base, with 18 bases between. CDR3 nucleotides: TGTGCCAGTCTACTGACACCTCTCATTTCCTACGAGCAGTACTTC. Its protein is CASLLTPLISYEQYF.

The CDR3 protein is CASSQDRGAGGTDTQYF. The DNA for the CDR3 is TGTGCCAGCAGCCAAGATCGGGGGGCGGGAGGCACAGATACGCAGTATTTT. This rearrangement joins TRBV4-2 to TRBJ2-3, with D perhaps matching TRBD2 (7 bases). Germline V gene lookup returns CDR1 LGHNA and CDR2 YNFKEQ. The CDR3 spans 17 residues. Trimming took 0 bases from V and 1 from J, leaving 14 bases between them.

The chain couples TRBV14 to TRBJ2-7; tentative D call: TRBD2 (6 bases). Germline V gives CDR1 SGHDN, CDR2 FVKESK. The CDR3 runs to 17 residues. Trimming cost V 2 bases and J 3 bases, with 20 bases left between them. CDR3 protein: CASSQIEGGTGDYEQYF. CDR3 bases: TGTGCCAGCAGCCAAATAGAAGGCGGGACGGGGGACTACGAGCAGTACTTC.

This chain connects TRBV11-1 to TRBJ2-1; 7 positions agree with TRBD2. V was clipped by 5 bases and J by 7 bases; unmatched bases: 11. In germline, CDR1 is SGHAT, CDR2 FQDESV (reference sequence). The CDR3 is made up of 15 amino acids. The CDR3 sequence is CASSRDYSPSNEQFF. The CDR3 coding sequence is TGTGCCAGCAGCCGGGACTACTCACCTTCGAATGAGCAGTTCTTC.

This rearrangement joins TRBV5-4 to TRBJ1-4; no definite D call. With 3 bases removed from V and 3 bases from J, the gap between germline ends came to 3 bases. This CDR3 comprises 12 residues. CDR1 and CDR2 (germline): SGHNT, YYREEE (reference sequence). Written as DNA, the CDR3 is TGTGCCAGCAGCTCGGCTAATGAAAAACTGTTTTTT. Translating gives CASSSANEKLFF.

The V call is TRBV4-1, the J call TRBJ2-1; TRBD2 matches 15 bases. The CDR3 covers 18 residues. J gave up 3 bases and V 1 base, and 4 bases lay outside the gene matches. Germline V gene lookup returns CDR1 MGHRA and CDR2 YSYEKL. The CDR3 protein is CASSQGPGLAGGYNEQFF. The CDR3 bases are TGCGCCAGCAGCCAAGGCCCGGGACTAGCGGGAGGCTACAATGAGCAGTTCTTC.

The sample holds one count of this clone. The chain has TRBV11-2 and TRBJ2-7; a weak D match, TRBD1 (5 bases). Per the germline V gene, CDR1 is SGHAT and CDR2 is FQNNGV. Between the trimmed V and J ends, which lost 5 bases and 3 bases, there was a span of 14 bases. The CDR3 length is 14 residues. The DNA for the CDR3 is TGTGCCAGCAGCCAACAGGAAACGAGCTACGAGCAGTACTTC. It yields the protein CASSQQETSYEQYF.

The chain couples TRBV14 to TRBJ1-3, with 7 bases lining up with TRBD1. The CDR3 consists of 15 residues. Germline CDR1 SGHDN, CDR2 FVKESK. The V and J ends lost 4 bases and 2 bases, in that order; junction bases with no gene match: 5. CDR3 DNA sequence: TGTGCCAGCAGCCCGCGGACAGGCCCTGGAAACACCATATATTTT. The encoded protein is CASSPRTGPGNTIYF.

This clone appeared a single time. This chain joins TRBV10-1 and TRBJ2-3; tentatively, D is TRBD2 (6 bases). V lost 8 bases and J lost 2, with 8 bases in between. CDR3 length: 12 amino acids. CDR1 and CDR2 from the germline V gene are WNHNN and SYGVQD (reference sequence). CDR3 sequence reads: CASAGLTDTQYF. CDR3 sequence (DNA): TGCGCCAGCGCGGGACTCACAGATACGCAGTATTTT.

The J gene is TRBJ2-3, the V gene TRBV27; 7 bases line up with TRBD1. J was trimmed by 2 bases and V by 4 bases; bases with no gene match: 3. Germline loops: CDR1 MNHEY, CDR2 SMNVEV (reference sequence). The CDR3 runs 14 residues. DNA of the CDR3: TGTGCCAGCAGTTCGGGACAGTTCACAGATACGCAGTATTTT. This codes for CASSSGQFTDTQYF.

The chain is built from TRBV14 and TRBJ2-1, with 8 positions matching TRBD2. Looked up from germline, CDR1 is SGHDN and CDR2 is FVKESK. The J segment lost 7 bases and the V segment lost 4 bases, leaving 9 bases of the junction unmatched. The CDR3 contains 15 residues. The CDR3 loop is CASSRPGTSINEQFF. The CDR3, as DNA: TGTGCCAGCAGCCGACCCGGGACTAGTATAAATGAGCAGTTCTTC.

This clone has a handful of counts. The chain combines TRBV11-2 with TRBJ1-1; no clear D. V gave up 5 bases and J gave up 3 bases, with 10 bases separating them. Germline CDR1 reads SGHAT; CDR2 reads FQNNGV. The CDR3 runs 13 residues. The CDR3 is CASSNRSYTEAFF. The CDR3 DNA is TGTGCCAGCAGCAACCGGTCGTACACTGAAGCTTTCTTT. Combining the CDR3 with reference TRBV11-2 and TRBJ1-1 gives the whole variable domain EAGVAQSPRYKIIEKRQSVAFWCNPISGHATLYWYQQILGQGPKLLIQFQNNGVVDDSQLPKDRFSAERLKGVDSTLKIQPAKLEDSAVYLCASSNRSYTEAFFGQGTRLTVV.

The chain uses TRBV7-9 and TRBJ2-7; 14 nucleotides line up with TRBD2. After removal of 5 bases from V and 2 bases from J, the junction contained 8 bases not matched to a gene. CDR1 and CDR2 (germline): SEHNR, FQNEAQ (reference sequence). The length of the CDR3 is 17 residues. The DNA of the CDR3 is TGTGCCAGCAGCCCGGGGACTAGCGGGAGCCTCCCCTACGAGCAGTACTTC. It encodes CASSPGTSGSLPYEQYF.